This TCR beta chain comes out of a study of technical replicates of blood from a few donors. The method was immunoSEQ multiplex PCR; TCRdb's version includes in-frame clones alone and lacks a portion of them. The sample has under 70,000 clones; more than 70% are singletons. V shed 4 bases, J shed 0 bases, and the junction held 9 bases outside the gene matches. Germline CDR1 and CDR2: SGHDT and YYEEEE. The CDR3 runs to 17 residues. The TCR sequence derives from a human donor in good health. Some clones in this sample may be carry-over from other donors' samples. Sequencing was done on a sample of PBMCs. The V call is TRBV5-6, the J call TRBJ2-3, with TRBD2 matching 9 bases. As DNA, the CDR3 is TGTGCCAGCAGCCGTTTTGGGACTAGCCTTAGCACAGATACGCAGTATTTT. This translates into CASSRFGTSLSTDTQYF.